These 18 T cell receptor beta chains were sequenced from one sample in a study of T cell responses to AZD1222 COVID-19 vaccine. Produced via immunoSEQ multiplex PCR; TCRdb's table is partial and in-frame only. Of tens of thousands of clones in the sample, 85% to 90% were seen once. The material sequenced was peripheral blood, taken 28 days after the second AZD1222 dose. All receptors derive from an adult who received the AZD1222 COVID-19 vaccine.

The chain is built from TRBV7-9 and TRBJ1-2; TRBD1 agrees at 7 bases. V was pared by 6 bases and J by 3 bases, with 4 bases of the junction left unmatched. CDR1 is SEHNR and CDR2 is FQNEAQ in the germline V gene (reference sequence). CDR3 length equals 13 residues. The CDR3 is CASRPGTDYGYTF. CDR3 sequence (DNA): TGTGCCAGCAGGCCAGGGACAGACTATGGCTACACCTTC.

The rearrangement links TRBV7-3 to TRBJ2-2; 7 positions match TRBD2. V dropped 2 bases and J dropped 6; count of bases not matched to a gene: 3. CDR1 SGHTA and CDR2 FQGTGA come from the germline V gene. This CDR3 has 14 residues. CDR3 DNA: TGTGCCAGCAGCTTAGGCGGGAGCCCCGGGGAGCTGTTTTTT. It translates to CASSLGGSPGELFF.

V usage is TRBV7-9 and J usage is TRBJ1-6, with D unclear. There are 14 residues in the CDR3. Looked up from germline, CDR1 is SEHNR and CDR2 is FQNEAQ (reference sequence). The ends were cut back, 2 bases at V and 6 bases at J, with 8 bases in the middle. The CDR3 is CASSLIDRNSPLHF. For the CDR3, the DNA is TGTGCCAGCAGCTTAATCGACCGTAATTCACCCCTCCACTTT.

The genes are TRBV15 and TRBJ2-3, with no clear D. Germline CDR1 and CDR2: LNHNV and YYDKDF (reference sequence). This CDR3 has 16 amino acids. Trimming stripped 1 base from V and 2 bases from J, with 13 bases between. The CDR3 protein is CATSRGVGHLTDTQYF. In DNA form, the CDR3 reads TGTGCCACCAGCAGAGGGGTTGGGCACCTCACAGATACGCAGTATTTT.

The chain carries TRBV28 and TRBJ2-7, with TRBD1 matching 7 bases. The CDR3 contains 13 residues. V shed 7 bases, J shed 2 bases, and the junction held 5 bases outside the gene matches. CDR1 is MDHEN, CDR2 SYDVKM, per germline. CDR3 bases: TGTGCCAGCATGCCCGACAGGGCCTACGAGCAGTACTTC. This sequence encodes CASMPDRAYEQYF.

V usage is TRBV7-2 and J usage is TRBJ1-2; TRBD1 is a possible D gene (6 bases). Germline CDR1 reads SGHTA; CDR2 reads FQGNSA. The CDR3 consists of 15 residues. With 5 bases removed from V and 4 bases from J, the gap between germline ends came to 17 bases. The CDR3 DNA is TGTGCCAGCAGCCAGGGATTGGGGGCGTCCTATGGCTACACCTTC. Its protein product is CASSQGLGASYGYTF.

This chain links TRBV2 with TRBJ2-2; D gene unclear. Between the trimmed V and J ends, which lost 9 bases and 7 bases, there was a span of 12 bases. The CDR3 runs to 12 residues. CDR1 is SNHLY, CDR2 FYNNEI, per germline. This chain's CDR3 is CASIPRNGELFF. The CDR3 DNA is TGTGCCAGTATCCCACGGAACGGGGAGCTGTTTTTT.

The chain combines TRBV3-1 (or the pseudogene TRBV3-2) with TRBJ2-1, with D unclear. The CDR3 runs 11 residues. Germline V gene sequence: CDR1 LGHDT, CDR2 YNNKEL (reference sequence). Trimming stripped 0 bases from V and 9 bases from J, with 3 bases between. The CDR3 bases are TGTGCCAGCAGCCAAGATCTTGAGCAGTTCTTC. Translating gives CASSQDLEQFF.

This chain joins TRBV7-8 and TRBJ2-3; weak D call: TRBD2 (5 bases). The V end lost 3 bases, the J end lost 3 bases, and 19 bases lay between the germline ends. From germline, CDR1 is SGHVS and CDR2 FQNEAQ. The CDR3 extends over 17 amino acids. CDR3 region: CASSLSPTPRGTDTQYF. Written as DNA, the CDR3 is TGTGCCAGCAGCTTGAGCCCGACACCCCGAGGGACAGATACGCAGTATTTT.

The chain joins TRBV19 to TRBJ1-4; D ambiguous. V was clipped by 3 bases and J by 0 bases, with 5 bases between them. This CDR3 comprises 14 residues. Per the germline V gene, CDR1 is LNHDA and CDR2 is SQIVND (reference sequence). CDR3 DNA sequence: TGTGCCAGTAGTATCTCTGCAACTAATGAAAAACTGTTTTTT. Its translation is CASSISATNEKLFF.

This CDR3 is CASSAHPVGPNEQFF. The DNA for the CDR3 is TGTGCCAGCAGCGCCCACCCAGTCGGGCCAAATGAGCAGTTCTTC. V gene TRBV9 combines with J gene TRBJ2-1, with D unresolved. This CDR3 is 15 amino acids long. V shed 3 bases and J shed 7 bases, with 17 bases lying between them. Germline CDR1 reads SGDLS; CDR2 reads YYNGEE.

The rearrangement uses TRBV19 and TRBJ1-4; D call uncertain. This CDR3 spans 13 amino acids. V was cut by 5 bases and J by 4 bases, with 8 bases left in between. Looked up from germline, CDR1 is LNHDA and CDR2 is SQIVND (reference sequence). The CDR3 DNA follows: TGTGCCAGTAGTCTGGGCCTTAATGAAAAACTGTTTTTT. As protein: CASSLGLNEKLFF.

The rearrangement uses TRBV5-8 and TRBJ1-6; D unresolved. Per germline, CDR1 SGHTS and CDR2 YDEGEE. V gave up 7 bases and J gave up 4 bases, with 18 bases separating them. The length of the CDR3 is 16 residues. Written as DNA, the CDR3 is TGTGCCAGCCACCTCTCGAGTGGCCATTATAATTCACCCCTCCACTTT. Translated, it gives CASHLSSGHYNSPLHF.

The rearrangement links TRBV19 to TRBJ2-2; D uncertain. The CDR3 is 15 amino acids. V lost 2 bases and J lost 4, with 11 bases in between. The germline gives CDR1 LNHDA, CDR2 SQIVND (reference sequence). CDR3 residues: CASSITRQSTGELFF. Here the CDR3 DNA reads TGTGCCAGTAGTATAACGCGGCAGAGCACCGGGGAGCTGTTTTTT.

This clone is a singleton in its sample. The J gene is TRBJ2-3, the V gene TRBV13; D possibly corresponds to TRBD1 (6 bases). Between the trimmed V and J ends, which lost 0 bases and 2 bases, there was a span of 15 bases. CDR1 is PRHDT and CDR2 is FYEKMQ in the germline V gene (reference sequence). The CDR3 contains 17 residues. The CDR3: CASSLGPRQGITDTQYF. In DNA form, the CDR3 reads TGTGCCAGCAGCTTAGGCCCGCGGCAGGGGATCACAGATACGCAGTATTTT. Complete variable domain (other parts from reference TRBV13 and TRBJ2-3): AAGVIQSPRHLIKEKRETATLKCYPIPRHDTVYWYQQGPGQDPQFLISFYEKMQSDKGSIPDRFSAQQFSDYHSELNMSSLELGDSALYFCASSLGPRQGITDTQYFGPGTRLTVL.

V is TRBV4-3 and J is TRBJ1-2, with 8 bases fitting TRBD1. This CDR3 spans 16 amino acids. Germline V lookup: CDR1 LGHNA, CDR2 YSLEER. Unmatched junction bases numbered 15, after V lost 4 bases and J lost 8 bases. CDR3 region: CASSPTFGQGFLGYTF. CDR3 bases: TGCGCCAGCAGCCCAACCTTTGGACAGGGATTTTTGGGCTACACCTTC.

This rearrangement joins TRBV12-5 to TRBJ1-5; the D is unclear. Germline CDR1 and CDR2: LGHNT and FRNRAP. This CDR3 is 13 amino acids long. With 0 bases removed from V and 10 bases from J, the gap between germline ends came to 10 bases. CDR3 in DNA: TGTGCTAGTGGTTTGGTTATGGCGATCCCCCAGCATTTT. It encodes CASGLVMAIPQHF.

V is TRBV3-1 (or the pseudogene TRBV3-2) and J is TRBJ1-1; TRBD1 is a possible D gene (5 bases). The V end was cut by 6 bases, the J end by 5 bases, with 16 bases between. The germline gives CDR1 LGHDT, CDR2 YNNKEL (reference sequence). The CDR3 has 14 residues. CDR3 loop: CASSPRTGGTEAFF. The CDR3 DNA reads as TGTGCCAGCAGTCCCCGGACCGGGGGGACTGAAGCTTTCTTT.